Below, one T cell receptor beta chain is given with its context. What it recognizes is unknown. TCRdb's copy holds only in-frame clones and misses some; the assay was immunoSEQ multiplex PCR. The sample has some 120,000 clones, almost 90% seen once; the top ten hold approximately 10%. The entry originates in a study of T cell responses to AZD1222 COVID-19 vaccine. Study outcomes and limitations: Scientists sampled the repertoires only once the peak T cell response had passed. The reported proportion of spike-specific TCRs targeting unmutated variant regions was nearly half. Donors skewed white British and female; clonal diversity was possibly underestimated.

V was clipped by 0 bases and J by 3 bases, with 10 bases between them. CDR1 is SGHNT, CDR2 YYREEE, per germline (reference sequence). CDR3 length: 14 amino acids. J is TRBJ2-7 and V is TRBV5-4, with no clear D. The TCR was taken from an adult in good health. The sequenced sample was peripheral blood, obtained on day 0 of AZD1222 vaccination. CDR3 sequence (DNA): TGTGCCAGCAGCTTGGACACGACCCTCTACGAGCAGTACTTC. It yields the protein CASSLDTTLYEQYF.